The rows below give T cell receptor beta chains drawn from one sample of a study of T cell changes during pregnancy in multiple sclerosis. Profiling relied on immunoSEQ multiplex PCR, and the TCRdb table lists in-frame clones only, not all of them. The sample contains approximately 46,000 clones, 80% to 90% of which appear only once. The sequencing here drew on CD4+ T cells from peripheral blood mononuclear cells, taken after pregnancy. The receptors here all came from a female donor with multiple sclerosis, enrolled in a pregnancy study. The CDR3 runs from the conserved cysteine through the conserved F or W. The D gene is left open where the match is weak. Only part of the rows carry a size: once, few, many, or a class if the clone is expanded.

NA	TRBV19	TRBJ1-5	TRBD1	CASSPGQGAQQAQHF	TGTGCCAGCTCCCCGGGACAGGGGGCCCAACAGGCCCAGCATTTT
once	TRBV7-3	TRBJ1-2	TRBD1	CASSPRGTGGVDGYTF	TGTGCCAGCAGCCCCCGTGGGACAGGGGGGGTTGATGGCTACACCTTC
NA	TRBV5-4	TRBJ2-1	TRBD2	CASSSTSGSWNEQFF	TGTGCCAGCAGCTCCACTAGCGGGAGTTGGAATGAGCAGTTCTTC
NA	TRBV4-1	TRBJ2-1	TRBD2	CASSDETSGRYMQFF	TGCGCCAGCAGCGACGAGACTAGCGGGCGGTACATGCAGTTCTTC
NA	TRBV7-2	TRBJ2-2	NA	CASSQALGDGELFF	TGTGCCAGCAGCCAAGCCCTGGGCGACGGGGAGCTGTTTTTT
NA	TRBV4-1	TRBJ2-7	TRBD2	CASSQVSIGREEQYF	TGCGCCAGCAGCCAAGTGAGCATCGGGAGGGAAGAGCAGTACTTC
few	TRBV30	TRBJ1-1	NA	CAWSVQSDTEAFF	TGTGCCTGGAGTGTACAAAGCGACACTGAAGCTTTCTTT
NA	TRBV5-4	TRBJ2-7	TRBD1	CASSRDRGSYEQYF	TGTGCCAGCAGCCGGGACAGGGGATCCTACGAGCAGTACTTC
NA	TRBV6-1	TRBJ1-2	TRBD1	CASSVGQGADYGYTF	TGTGCCAGCAGTGTAGGACAGGGGGCGGATTATGGCTACACCTTC
NA	TRBV13	TRBJ2-2	NA	CASSFLVGTGELFF	TGTGCCAGCAGCTTTCTAGTTGGGACCGGGGAGCTGTTTTTT
few	TRBV5-1	TRBJ2-7	TRBD2	CASSLTSGSYEQYF	TGCGCCAGCAGCTTAACTAGCGGCTCCTACGAGCAGTACTTC
NA	TRBV11-2	TRBJ2-2	NA	CASSLWQGITGELFF	TGTGCCAGCAGCTTATGGCAGGGGATAACCGGGGAGCTGTTTTTT
NA	TRBV19	TRBJ2-3	TRBD2	CASSDTSGTDTQYF	TGTGCCAGTAGTGATACTAGCGGCACAGATACGCAGTATTTT
NA	TRBV5-5	TRBJ2-2	TRBD2	CASSFLAERSGELFF	TGTGCCAGCAGCTTCCTAGCGGAGCGGTCGGGGGAGCTGTTTTTT
NA	TRBV11-2	TRBJ2-1	TRBD2	CASSTASGSYNEQFF	TGTGCCAGCAGCACCGCTAGCGGGAGCTACAATGAGCAGTTCTTC
NA	TRBV11-2	TRBJ1-4	TRBD1	CASSNPTGANEKLFF	TGTGCCAGCAGCAATCCGACAGGGGCTAATGAAAAACTGTTTTTT
NA	TRBV10-3	TRBJ1-1	TRBD1	CANRGQANTEAFF	TGTGCCAACCGGGGACAGGCGAACACTGAAGCTTTCTTT
NA	TRBV7-2	TRBJ2-5	NA	CASSLGRWGGPPTETQYF	TGTGCCAGCAGCTTAGGGAGATGGGGGGGGCCCCCCACGGAGACCCAGTACTTC
NA	TRBV5-1	TRBJ2-2	NA	CASSQLGREHTGELFF	TGCGCCAGCAGCCAGCTGGGCCGGGAGCACACCGGGGAGCTGTTTTTT
NA	TRBV7-3	TRBJ2-1	TRBD2	CASSFGLAGGGEQFF	TGTGCCAGCAGTTTTGGACTAGCCGGGGGAGGGGAGCAGTTCTTC
NA	TRBV18	TRBJ2-7	TRBD2	CASSPPSSGRVYEQYF	TGTGCCAGCTCACCACCGTCTAGCGGGAGGGTCTACGAGCAGTACTTC
NA	TRBV27	TRBJ2-5	TRBD1	CASSSERDRGETQYF	TGTGCCAGCAGTTCTGAGCGGGACAGGGGGGAGACCCAGTACTTC
NA	TRBV11-3	TRBJ2-2	TRBD2	CASSPGLAGGLTGELFF	TGTGCCAGCAGCCCGGGACTAGCGGGAGGTCTCACCGGGGAGCTGTTTTTT
NA	TRBV5-4	TRBJ2-5	NA	CASSPEGSQRETQYF	TGTGCCAGCAGCCCCGAGGGTTCGCAGCGTGAGACCCAGTACTTC
NA	TRBV5-4	TRBJ2-7	TRBD2	CASSPATAGASGEQYF	TGTGCCAGCAGCCCCGCCACTGCGGGAGCCTCGGGGGAGCAGTACTTC
NA	TRBV5-6	TRBJ1-1	TRBD1	CASSPGQGVSYRAFF	TGTGCCAGCAGCCCCGGACAGGGAGTATCCTATAGAGCTTTCTTT
once	TRBV5-1	TRBJ1-3	NA	CASSLEGGSGNTIYF	TGCGCCAGCAGCTTGGAAGGAGGCTCTGGAAACACCATATATTTT
NA	TRBV29-1	TRBJ1-2	NA	CRPLSQGGYGYTF	TGCAGACCTCTTTCCCAAGGGGGCTATGGCTACACCTTC
NA	TRBV7-2	TRBJ2-5	TRBD2	CASSVRLAGVGKTQYF	TGTGCCAGCAGCGTTCGACTAGCGGGAGTCGGAAAGACCCAGTACTTC
NA	TRBV5-1	TRBJ2-7	TRBD2	CASSLATGLAGDEQYF	TGCGCCAGCAGCTTGGCGACGGGACTAGCGGGAGACGAGCAGTACTTC
NA	TRBV7-9	TRBJ1-4	TRBD1	CASSQGDVAGEKLFF	TGTGCCAGCAGCCAGGGGGACGTGGCGGGTGAAAAACTGTTTTTT
NA	TRBV27	TRBJ2-3	NA	CASSLRDSFLGQYF	TGTGCCAGCAGTCTCCGGGACTCATTCTTAGGGCAGTATTTT
NA	TRBV18	TRBJ1-2	TRBD1	CASSSDRGGYGYTF	TGTGCCAGCTCATCGGACAGGGGAGGGTATGGCTACACCTTC
NA	TRBV2	TRBJ1-6	TRBD1	CASSPTTGGNSPLHF	TGTGCCAGCAGCCCAACCACAGGGGGCAACTCACCCCTCCACTTT
NA	TRBV2	TRBJ2-3	TRBD2	CARGTSGKTDTQYF	TGTGCCAGGGGGACTAGCGGTAAGACAGATACGCAGTATTTT
NA	TRBV7-9	TRBJ2-1	TRBD1	CASSLHGTGIYNEQFF	TGTGCCAGCAGCTTACATGGGACAGGGATCTACAATGAGCAGTTCTTC
NA	TRBV6-5	TRBJ2-7	TRBD1	CASASTGETYEQYF	TGTGCCAGTGCATCGACAGGGGAGACTTACGAGCAGTACTTC
NA	TRBV18	TRBJ1-1	NA	CASSPGTGRGTEAFF	TGTGCCAGCTCACCTGGGACCGGGAGAGGGACTGAAGCTTTCTTT